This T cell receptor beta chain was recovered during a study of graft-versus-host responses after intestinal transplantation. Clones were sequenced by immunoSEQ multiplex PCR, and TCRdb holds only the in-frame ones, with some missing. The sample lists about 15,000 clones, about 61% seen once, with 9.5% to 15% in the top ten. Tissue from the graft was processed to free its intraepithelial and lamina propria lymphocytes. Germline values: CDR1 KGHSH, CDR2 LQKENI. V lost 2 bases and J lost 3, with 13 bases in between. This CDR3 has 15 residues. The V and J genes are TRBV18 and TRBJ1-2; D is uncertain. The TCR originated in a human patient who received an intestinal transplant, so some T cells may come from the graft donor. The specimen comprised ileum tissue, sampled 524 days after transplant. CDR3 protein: CASSPGGRLDYGYTF. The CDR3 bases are TGTGCCAGCTCACCAGGAGGGAGACTGGACTATGGCTACACCTTC. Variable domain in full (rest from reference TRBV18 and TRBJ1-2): NAGVMQNPRHLVRRRGQEARLRCSPMKGHSHVYWYRQLPEEGLKFMVYLQKENIIDESGMPKERFSAEFPKEGPSILRIQQVVRGDSAAYFCASSPGGRLDYGYTFGSGTRLTVV.